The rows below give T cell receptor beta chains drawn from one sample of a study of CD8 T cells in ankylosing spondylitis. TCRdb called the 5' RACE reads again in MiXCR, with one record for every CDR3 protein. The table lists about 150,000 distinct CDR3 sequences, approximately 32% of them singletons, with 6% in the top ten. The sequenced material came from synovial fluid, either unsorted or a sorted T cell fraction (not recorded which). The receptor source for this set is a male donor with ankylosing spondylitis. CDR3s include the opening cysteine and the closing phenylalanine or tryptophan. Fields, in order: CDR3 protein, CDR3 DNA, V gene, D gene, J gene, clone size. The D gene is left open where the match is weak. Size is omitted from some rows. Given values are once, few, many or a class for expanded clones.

CDR3 protein: CASSSASSNSYNEQFF
CDR3 DNA: TGTGCCAGCAGTTCAGCTTCTTCCAACTCCTACAATGAGCAGTTCTTC
V gene: TRBV6-2/TRBV6-3
D gene: -
J gene: TRBJ2-1
clone size: few

CDR3 protein: CASSSGTGRELNTEAFF
CDR3 DNA: TGTGCCAGCAGCTCAGGGACAGGGAGGGAGTTGAACACTGAAGCTTTCTTT
V gene: TRBV7-8
D gene: TRBD1
J gene: TRBJ1-1
clone size: -

CDR3 protein: CASSLGAENYGYTF
CDR3 DNA: TGCGCCAGCAGCTTGGGGGCGGAAAACTATGGCTACACCTTC
V gene: TRBV5-1
D gene: -
J gene: TRBJ1-2
clone size: many

CDR3 protein: CASSPSGGAGFDQETQYF
CDR3 DNA: TGTGCCAGCAGCCCCAGCGGGGGGGCCGGATTCGATCAAGAGACCCAGTACTTC
V gene: TRBV6-1
D gene: TRBD2
J gene: TRBJ2-5
clone size: -

CDR3 protein: CASGSQGASGSASTDTQYF
CDR3 DNA: TGTGCCAGTGGGAGTCAGGGGGCGAGCGGGAGTGCTAGCACAGATACGCAGTATTTT
V gene: TRBV12-3/TRBV12-4
D gene: -
J gene: TRBJ2-3
clone size: -

CDR3 protein: CASSGGVWLREQFF
CDR3 DNA: TGCGCCAGCAGTGGCGGGGTATGGTTGCGTGAGCAGTTCTTC
V gene: TRBV5-1
D gene: -
J gene: TRBJ2-1
clone size: few

CDR3 protein: CSAPDPTAPDTEAFF
CDR3 DNA: TGCAGTGCACCCGACCCGACAGCTCCAGACACTGAAGCTTTCTTT
V gene: TRBV20-1
D gene: -
J gene: TRBJ1-1
clone size: many

CDR3 protein: CASSLLGQPQHF
CDR3 DNA: TGTGCCAGCAGCTTATTGGGTCAGCCCCAGCATTTT
V gene: TRBV7-8
D gene: -
J gene: TRBJ1-5
clone size: few

CDR3 protein: CAWSAQGGQPQHF
CDR3 DNA: TGTGCCTGGAGTGCACAGGGAGGTCAGCCCCAGCATTTT
V gene: TRBV30
D gene: -
J gene: TRBJ1-5
clone size: once

CDR3 protein: CASSREGTSYNEQFF
CDR3 DNA: TGTGCCAGCAGCCGGGAAGGGACTAGCTACAATGAGCAGTTCTTC
V gene: TRBV3-1
D gene: TRBD2
J gene: TRBJ2-1
clone size: -

CDR3 protein: CSVGTGTGQYEQYF
CDR3 DNA: TGCAGCGTGGGCACCGGGACAGGGCAATACGAGCAGTACTTC
V gene: TRBV29-1
D gene: TRBD1
J gene: TRBJ2-7
clone size: few

CDR3 protein: CASSFLFGLAGGFGETQYF
CDR3 DNA: TGCGCCAGCAGCTTTCTTTTCGGACTAGCGGGAGGATTTGGAGAGACCCAGTACTTC
V gene: TRBV5-1
D gene: TRBD2
J gene: TRBJ2-5
clone size: -

CDR3 protein: CASSITRTGLTSYEQYF
CDR3 DNA: TGTGCCAGCAGCATAACTCGGACAGGGCTAACGTCCTACGAGCAGTACTTC
V gene: TRBV7-8
D gene: TRBD1
J gene: TRBJ2-7
clone size: few

CDR3 protein: CSARVGGQGAGQPQHF
CDR3 DNA: TGCAGTGCTAGAGTAGGGGGACAGGGGGCTGGTCAGCCCCAGCATTTT
V gene: TRBV20-1
D gene: TRBD1
J gene: TRBJ1-5
clone size: few

CDR3 protein: CASSPGQPPGATEAFF
CDR3 DNA: TGTGCCAGCTCACCAGGCCAACCCCCAGGGGCCACTGAAGCTTTCTTT
V gene: TRBV18
D gene: -
J gene: TRBJ1-1
clone size: many

CDR3 protein: CASSLGEHQPQHF
CDR3 DNA: TGTGCCAGCAGCTTAGGGGAGCATCAGCCCCAGCATTTT
V gene: TRBV7-8
D gene: -
J gene: TRBJ1-5
clone size: -

CDR3 protein: CASSKQGARDTEAFF
CDR3 DNA: TGTGCCAGCAGTAAACAGGGGGCGCGGGACACTGAAGCTTTCTTT
V gene: TRBV6-1
D gene: TRBD1
J gene: TRBJ1-1
clone size: -

CDR3 protein: CSVNGGRDEQFF
CDR3 DNA: TGCAGTGTGAATGGAGGGAGGGATGAGCAGTTCTTC
V gene: TRBV20-1
D gene: TRBD2
J gene: TRBJ2-1
clone size: -

CDR3 protein: CSAERQGNEQFF
CDR3 DNA: TGCAGTGCTGAAAGACAGGGCAATGAGCAGTTCTTC
V gene: TRBV20-1
D gene: TRBD1
J gene: TRBJ2-1
clone size: few

CDR3 protein: CASSRRGILNTEAFF
CDR3 DNA: TGTGCCAGCAGTCGGCGGGGGATATTGAACACTGAAGCTTTCTTT
V gene: TRBV12-3/TRBV12-4
D gene: -
J gene: TRBJ1-1
clone size: -

CDR3 protein: CSASASGANVLTF
CDR3 DNA: TGCAGCGCCTCTGCCTCTGGGGCCAACGTCCTGACTTTC
V gene: TRBV29-1
D gene: -
J gene: TRBJ2-6
clone size: few

CDR3 protein: CASSYEGRGYYEQYF
CDR3 DNA: TGTGCCAGCAGTTACGAGGGCCGGGGTTATTACGAGCAGTACTTC
V gene: TRBV6-2/TRBV6-3
D gene: -
J gene: TRBJ2-7
clone size: few

CDR3 protein: CASSPMGGNTEAFF
CDR3 DNA: TGCGCCAGCAGCCCCATGGGAGGGAACACTGAAGCTTTCTTT
V gene: TRBV4-1
D gene: -
J gene: TRBJ1-1
clone size: few

CDR3 protein: CSVETSGTDTQYF
CDR3 DNA: TGCAGCGTTGAGACTAGCGGCACAGATACGCAGTATTTT
V gene: TRBV29-1
D gene: TRBD2
J gene: TRBJ2-3
clone size: few

CDR3 protein: CSATGQQTNEQFF
CDR3 DNA: TGCAGTGCCACGGGACAGCAGACCAATGAGCAGTTCTTC
V gene: TRBV20-1
D gene: TRBD1
J gene: TRBJ2-1
clone size: -

CDR3 protein: CASSSAGGYNEQFF
CDR3 DNA: TGTGCCAGCTCCTCGGCGGGAGGTTACAATGAGCAGTTCTTC
V gene: TRBV6-1
D gene: TRBD2
J gene: TRBJ2-1
clone size: -